This T cell receptor beta chain was sequenced during a study of T-cell memory formation after mild COVID-19. Each CDR3 protein is one row after TCRdb ran MiXCR on the 5' RACE reads. The sample consists of over 150,000 distinct CDR3 sequences, approximately 17% of them appearing once. The origin of this receptor is a man aged 18 to 30 who had mild COVID-19 (a few samples of this study predate the infection). Cell type and time point are not known. Source material: PBMCs or a T cell subset sorted from them (not recorded which).

CDR3 protein: CASSQRTGGDSSTDTQYF. CDR3 sequence (DNA): TGCGCCAGCAGCCAACGAACGGGAGGAGATTCTAGCACAGATACGCAGTATTTT. This chain connects TRBV4-3 to TRBJ2-3; TRBD2 aligns across 7 bases. CDR1 is LGHNA, CDR2 YSLEER, per germline. The CDR3 is made up of 18 amino acids. V was clipped by 2 bases and J by 0 bases; unmatched bases: 11.